Listed below are T cell receptor beta chains from one sample, sequenced in a study of radiotherapy plus CTLA-4 blockade in lung cancer. Clones were sequenced by immunoSEQ multiplex PCR, and TCRdb holds only the in-frame ones, with some missing. The table lists roughly 55,000 clones, approximately 67% of them singletons. The starting material was peripheral blood, obtained from a patient treated with radiotherapy plus ipilimumab. The receptors shown here come from a human donor with non-small cell lung cancer whose response to radiotherapy plus ipilimumab could not be evaluated. The CDR3 runs from the conserved cysteine through the conserved F or W. Size is stated for part of the rows, as once, few or many counts, or as a class when the clone is expanded.

size: NA; V: TRBV5-1; J: TRBJ2-5; CDR3: CASRLAGEGTQYF
size: NA; V: TRBV30; J: TRBJ2-2; CDR3: CAWSADLAGWNTGELFF
size: once; V: TRBV5-1; J: TRBJ2-5; CDR3: CASAGTGLLAETQYF
size: few; V: TRBV14; J: TRBJ1-1; CDR3: CASSQFQNTEAFF
size: NA; V: TRBV7-2; J: TRBJ2-7; CDR3: CASSQETGGRGEQYF
size: NA; V: TRBV7-8; J: TRBJ1-5; CDR3: CAGSLAPQGNQPQHF
size: NA; V: TRBV5-1; J: TRBJ2-5; CDR3: CASSLPSGAQETQYF
size: few; V: TRBV5-1; J: TRBJ1-2; CDR3: CASSLEGNYGYTF
size: once; V: TRBV7-2; J: TRBJ1-2; CDR3: CASSLDRGVDGYTF
size: NA; V: TRBV10-1; J: TRBJ2-2; CDR3: CASRAGGSGELFF
size: NA; V: TRBV27; J: TRBJ2-7; CDR3: CASSFGQEQYEQYF
size: NA; V: TRBV5-1; J: TRBJ2-4; CDR3: CASSLVVGSRGMSKNIQYF
size: few; V: TRBV30; J: TRBJ1-6; CDR3: CAWTHRGDSPLHF
size: NA; V: TRBV6-1; J: TRBJ2-7; CDR3: CASRTGGYNEQYF
size: NA; V: TRBV21-1; J: TRBJ2-7; CDR3: CASSPRDTHEQYF
size: NA; V: TRBV6-5; J: TRBJ2-3; CDR3: CASSGGNTQYF
size: NA; V: TRBV5-1; J: TRBJ2-7; CDR3: CASSLIAGAHYEQYF
size: few; V: TRBV15; J: TRBJ2-2; CDR3: CATSRGGGGELFF
size: few; V: TRBV5-5; J: TRBJ2-1; CDR3: CASSGTSGSSYNEQFF
size: NA; V: TRBV5-1; J: TRBJ2-5; CDR3: CASSLRLEQETQYF
size: NA; V: TRBV5-1; J: TRBJ2-2; CDR3: CASSSGLHTGELFF
size: NA; V: TRBV7-9; J: TRBJ1-2; CDR3: CASSSHSSGYTF
size: NA; V: TRBV11-3; J: TRBJ2-7; CDR3: CASSYVTESYEQYF
size: NA; V: TRBV7-9; J: TRBJ1-1; CDR3: CASSLGWGGQNTEAFF
size: NA; V: TRBV2; J: TRBJ2-1; CDR3: CASRPSSYNEQFF
size: NA; V: TRBV5-5; J: TRBJ2-1; CDR3: CASSFRAGGPGNEQFF
size: NA; V: TRBV6-6; J: TRBJ2-3; CDR3: CASSWDAGATDTQYF
size: many; V: TRBV10-3; J: TRBJ2-7; CDR3: CAIRPGTSADEQYF
size: NA; V: TRBV27; J: TRBJ1-5; CDR3: CASSTGTGGYQPQHF
size: NA; V: TRBV6-6; J: TRBJ2-5; CDR3: CASSWFRVPQETQYF
size: once; V: TRBV5-6; J: TRBJ1-5; CDR3: CASSKGDQPQHF
size: NA; V: TRBV2; J: TRBJ1-5; CDR3: CASSENTGGNQPQHF
size: NA; V: TRBV6-5; J: TRBJ2-1; CDR3: CASSYGSGVYNEQFF
size: NA; V: TRBV7-3; J: TRBJ2-1; CDR3: CASSLRTSGRDEQFF
size: NA; V: TRBV9; J: TRBJ2-1; CDR3: CASQLLAGSYNEQFF
size: NA; V: TRBV11-2; J: TRBJ2-2; CDR3: CASSLMAGYTGELFF
size: NA; V: TRBV7-2; J: TRBJ1-6; CDR3: CASSPRWQGNSPLHF
size: NA; V: TRBV18; J: TRBJ2-3; CDR3: CASSPRTSGGVDTQYF
size: NA; V: TRBV28; J: TRBJ2-1; CDR3: CASSFTGGSNEQFF
size: NA; V: TRBV11-3; J: TRBJ2-2; CDR3: CASSPNREDTGELFF
size: few; V: TRBV7-2; J: TRBJ2-2; CDR3: CASSLTGMNTGELFF
size: NA; V: TRBV5-6; J: TRBJ1-3; CDR3: CASSFPNSAIYF
size: NA; V: TRBV7-8; J: TRBJ1-2; CDR3: CASSFATAGYTF
size: NA; V: TRBV28; J: TRBJ2-1; CDR3: CASSLFLAGEGEQFF
size: few; V: TRBV9; J: TRBJ1-2; CDR3: CASSPTQGANGYTF
size: once; V: TRBV7-2; J: TRBJ1-2; CDR3: CASSLNPPTDYGFNYGYTF
size: NA; V: TRBV20-1; J: TRBJ2-7; CDR3: CSAPGAVGQYF
size: NA; V: TRBV29-1; J: TRBJ2-3; CDR3: CSVDLADTQYF
size: NA; V: TRBV7-9; J: TRBJ1-2; CDR3: CASSQASRAGYTF
size: NA; V: TRBV4-1; J: TRBJ1-6; CDR3: CASSQDRTGASPLHF
size: NA; V: TRBV19; J: TRBJ2-7; CDR3: CASSAGDYEQYF
size: once; V: TRBV27; J: TRBJ1-5; CDR3: CASSMTGTNQPQHF
size: NA; V: TRBV5-4; J: TRBJ2-1; CDR3: CASSLEGGAWEQFF
size: NA; V: TRBV18; J: TRBJ2-3; CDR3: CASSPQRREGLADTQYF
size: NA; V: TRBV18; J: TRBJ2-7; CDR3: CASSPAGSYEQYF
size: NA; V: TRBV7-2; J: TRBJ2-3; CDR3: CASSQRQANTDTQYF
size: NA; V: TRBV6-4; J: TRBJ2-5; CDR3: CASSETGTSGQETQYF